This is a list of T cell receptor beta chains from one sample in a study of blood T cell repertoires in COVID-19. The table came from immunoSEQ multiplex PCR; TCRdb's copy has only in-frame clones and leaves some out. The sample consists of around 190,000 clones, roughly 88% of them appearing once. Sequenced: PBMCs or T cells enriched from blood (not recorded which). These TCRs come from a man aged 35 to 55 with acute COVID-19. Each CDR3 is given with its conserved first and last residue. Fields, in order: J gene, clone size, V gene, D gene, CDR3 DNA, CDR3 protein. D genes are given only for firm matches. Clone size is given for some rows only: seen once, a few or many times, or a class if the clone is expanded.

>TRBJ2-4|.|TRBV7-2|TRBD2
TGTGCCAGCAGCTTATATAGGGAGGGGGCCAAAAACATTCAGTACTTC
CASSLYREGAKNIQYF
>TRBJ1-5|.|TRBV30|TRBD1
TGTGCCTGGAGTGTACCCGCCCGGGACAGAAATCAGCCCCAGCATTTT
CAWSVPARDRNQPQHF
>TRBJ1-2|.|TRBV28|.
TGTGCCAGCACAATTTGGGGGCAAGGCTACACCTTC
CASTIWGQGYTF
>TRBJ1-1|once|TRBV5-6|.
TGTGCCAGCAGCTGGACCAGGGGAGTTACTGAAGCTTTCTTT
CASSWTRGVTEAFF
>TRBJ1-2|many|TRBV15|TRBD1
TGTGCCACCAGCATCGGACAGGGACCCTATGGCTACACCTTC
CATSIGQGPYGYTF
>TRBJ2-3|.|TRBV7-9|TRBD2
TGTGCCAGCAGCATACTAGCGGGCACAGATACGCAGTATTTT
CASSILAGTDTQYF
>TRBJ2-1|.|TRBV7-2|.
TGTGCCAGCAGCTTAGGGCCTGGGAGGTACAATGAGCAGTTCTTC
CASSLGPGRYNEQFF
>TRBJ1-2|.|TRBV24-1|.
TGTGCCACCAGTGAACGGACAGCTAACTATGGCTACACCTTC
CATSERTANYGYTF
>TRBJ2-3|.|TRBV10-3|TRBD2
TGTGCCATCAGGTCAGAGTCGGGCGGGAGGGAGGAGGCAGATACGCAGTATTTT
CAIRSESGGREEADTQYF
>TRBJ2-7|once|TRBV5-3|.
TGTGCCAGAAGTTCCCTTGGGGAGAGCTCCTACGAGCAGTACTTC
CARSSLGESSYEQYF
>TRBJ1-2|.|TRBV7-2|.
TGTGCCAGCAGCTTAGCGGTCGGCCGCCCGGGAAGTGGCTACACCTTC
CASSLAVGRPGSGYTF
>TRBJ2-3|once|TRBV7-9|TRBD2
TGTGCCAGCAGCCCCTCGGGGGCTAGCGGGAGTTTTGGCACAGATACGCAGTATTTT
CASSPSGASGSFGTDTQYF
>TRBJ2-1|.|TRBV11-2|.
TGTGCCAGCAGCTTAGAGGGGCGCAGGAACAATGAGCAGTTCTTC
CASSLEGRRNNEQFF
>TRBJ1-4|.|TRBV10-3|TRBD1
TGTGCCATCAGTCCAACCGGACAGGGCTCCTCCTTT
CAISPTGQGSSF
>TRBJ2-1|few|TRBV20-1|.
TGCAGTGCTCCTGAGGACAAGCAGTTCTTC
CSAPEDKQFF
>TRBJ1-5|.|TRBV7-8|TRBD1
TGTGCCAGCAGCTCTCTCGACAGGGTAGAGCAGCCCCAGCATTTT
CASSSLDRVEQPQHF
>TRBJ1-5|.|TRBV3-1/TRBV3-2|.
TGTGCCAGCAGCCAAGGACAAATAAATCAGCCCCAGCATTTT
CASSQGQINQPQHF
>TRBJ1-4|.|TRBV4-2|.
TGTGCCAGCAGCCAGTCTCTGGGGGGGGATGAAAAACTGTTTTTT
CASSQSLGGDEKLFF
>TRBJ1-1|.|TRBV5-4|.
TGTGCCAGCAGCCCCCGGGCAGGGGACACTGAAGCTTTCTTT
CASSPRAGDTEAFF
>TRBJ2-7|.|TRBV25-1|.
TGTGCCAGCAGTGAGGGGGGATACAGGGGCATGAGCTCCTACGAGCAGTACTTC
CASSEGGYRGMSSYEQYF
>TRBJ2-3|.|TRBV24-1|.
TGTGCCACCAGTGAGTCCCCGGGAGCCACAGATACGCAGTATTTT
CATSESPGATDTQYF
>TRBJ2-5|once|TRBV7-6|.
TGTGCCAGCAGTGTTATGGGGGCCCACTTTCAAGAGACCCAGTACTTC
CASSVMGAHFQETQYF
>TRBJ2-1|.|TRBV2|.
TGTGCCAGCAGCGGAGAGAGCTCCTACAATGAGCAGTTCTTC
CASSGESSYNEQFF
>TRBJ2-4|.|TRBV7-9|.
TGTGCCAGCAGCCCCTGGGCCCACATTCAGTACTTC
CASSPWAHIQYF
>TRBJ2-2|.|TRBV15|.
TGTGCCACCAGCAGAGATCTGGGGGAGCTGTTTTTT
CATSRDLGELFF
>TRBJ2-1|.|TRBV9|TRBD2
TGTGCCAGCAGTGGAACTAGCGGGAGGTCCAATGAGCAGTTCTTC
CASSGTSGRSNEQFF
>TRBJ2-3|.|TRBV6-6|.
TGTGCCAGCAGTAGGCCCGGGTCTGATACGCAGTATTTT
CASSRPGSDTQYF
>TRBJ1-1|.|TRBV19|TRBD1
TGTGCCAGCCGGGTGACAGGGGTGAACACTGAAGCTTTCTTT
CASRVTGVNTEAFF
>TRBJ1-5|.|TRBV5-1|.
TGCGCCAGCAGCTCGACAGGACTCAATCAGCCCCAGCATTTT
CASSSTGLNQPQHF
>TRBJ2-7|.|TRBV27|.
TGTGCCAGCAGTGTAGGACAGTCCTACGAGCAGTACTTC
CASSVGQSYEQYF
>TRBJ1-2|.|TRBV27|.
TGTGCCAGCAGTTCGGTCGGGTACACTAACTATGGCTACACCTTC
CASSSVGYTNYGYTF
>TRBJ2-5|.|TRBV19|TRBD2
TGTGCCAGTAGTATGTCCCTAGCGGGAGGGCGGCGCCAAGAGACCCAGTACTTC
CASSMSLAGGRRQETQYF
>TRBJ2-3|.|TRBV24-1|TRBD1
TGTGCCACCAGTGACGACAGGGGGTTGACAGATACGCAGTATTTT
CATSDDRGLTDTQYF
>TRBJ1-3|.|TRBV19|.
TGTGCCAGTACCCGAGGAGTCCCCGGAAACACCATATATTTT
CASTRGVPGNTIYF
>TRBJ2-6|.|TRBV2|TRBD1
TGTGCCAGCAGGGGGACAGGCTCGGCGGGGGCCAACGTCCTGACTTTC
CASRGTGSAGANVLTF